A selection of T cell receptor beta chains follows, all from one sample in a study of cytomegalovirus exposure and HLA in healthy donors. Clones were read by immunoSEQ multiplex PCR, and TCRdb kept only the in-frame ones, dropping some. The sample includes 90,000 to 100,000 clones, about 83% of them seen just once. The sequenced sample consisted of PBMCs. All receptors derive from a man between 60 and 75 years old in good health and CMV-seropositive. CDR3s include the opening cysteine and the closing phenylalanine or tryptophan. The D gene is left open where the match is weak. Clone size is not always given. Where it is, it says once, few, many or a class for expanded clones.

D gene: .; clone size: .; J gene: TRBJ1-2; V gene: TRBV5-4; CDR3 protein: CASSPDRGEANYGYTF; CDR3 DNA: TGTGCCAGCAGCCCGGACAGAGGCGAAGCTAACTATGGCTACACCTTC
D gene: .; clone size: .; J gene: TRBJ2-7; V gene: TRBV4-1; CDR3 protein: CASSQGGGPGLGEQYF; CDR3 DNA: TGCGCCAGCAGCCAAGGGGGGGGGCCCGGCTTAGGCGAGCAGTACTTC
D gene: TRBD1; clone size: .; J gene: TRBJ2-1; V gene: TRBV28; CDR3 protein: CASSLLGLDRGINEQFF; CDR3 DNA: TGTGCCAGCAGTTTATTAGGATTGGACAGGGGGATAAATGAGCAGTTCTTC
D gene: .; clone size: once; J gene: TRBJ2-7; V gene: TRBV5-6; CDR3 protein: CASSPPGQRTYEQYF; CDR3 DNA: TGTGCCAGCAGCCCCCCCGGACAGAGAACCTACGAGCAGTACTTC
D gene: .; clone size: .; J gene: TRBJ2-2; V gene: TRBV5-3; CDR3 protein: CARSWTGENTGELFF; CDR3 DNA: TGTGCCAGAAGCTGGACGGGGGAAAACACCGGGGAGCTGTTTTTT
D gene: TRBD1; clone size: .; J gene: TRBJ1-1; V gene: TRBV29-1; CDR3 protein: CSVVGGTGLYTEAFF; CDR3 DNA: TGCAGCGTTGTAGGGGGCACAGGGCTCTACACTGAAGCTTTCTTT
D gene: TRBD1; clone size: .; J gene: TRBJ1-3; V gene: TRBV28; CDR3 protein: CASSPDRVYTIYF; CDR3 DNA: TGTGCCAGCAGTCCCGACAGGGTATACACCATATATTTT
D gene: TRBD1; clone size: .; J gene: TRBJ1-1; V gene: TRBV5-1; CDR3 protein: CASSPGTGVSTEAFF; CDR3 DNA: TGCGCCAGCAGCCCCGGGACAGGGGTAAGCACTGAAGCTTTCTTT
D gene: TRBD1; clone size: .; J gene: TRBJ1-6; V gene: TRBV4-1; CDR3 protein: CASSQEQGGLISPLHF; CDR3 DNA: TGCGCCAGCAGCCAAGAACAGGGGGGACTAATTTCACCCCTCCACTTT
D gene: TRBD2; clone size: .; J gene: TRBJ2-3; V gene: TRBV19; CDR3 protein: CASSTRTRGDTQYF; CDR3 DNA: TGTGCCAGTAGTACCCGGACTAGAGGTGATACGCAGTATTTT
D gene: TRBD1; clone size: .; J gene: TRBJ2-2; V gene: TRBV7-3; CDR3 protein: CASSHRTGGQGGELFF; CDR3 DNA: TGTGCCAGCAGCCACCGGACAGGGGGCCAGGGAGGGGAGCTGTTTTTT
D gene: .; clone size: .; J gene: TRBJ2-5; V gene: TRBV27; CDR3 protein: CASSLSTAGWQETQYF; CDR3 DNA: TGTGCCAGCAGTTTATCTACCGCGGGGTGGCAAGAGACCCAGTACTTC
D gene: TRBD1; clone size: .; J gene: TRBJ1-5; V gene: TRBV18; CDR3 protein: CASSEDRARQPQHF; CDR3 DNA: TGTGCCAGCTCAGAAGACAGGGCCAGGCAGCCCCAGCATTTT
D gene: .; clone size: .; J gene: TRBJ2-5; V gene: TRBV4-1; CDR3 protein: CASSQVGQQETQYF; CDR3 DNA: TGCGCCAGCAGCCAGGTCGGACAGCAGGAGACCCAGTACTTC
D gene: TRBD1; clone size: .; J gene: TRBJ1-2; V gene: TRBV27; CDR3 protein: CASSFLNRGPDYGYTF; CDR3 DNA: TGTGCCAGCAGTTTTTTGAACAGGGGGCCTGACTATGGCTACACCTTC
D gene: .; clone size: .; J gene: TRBJ1-1; V gene: TRBV2; CDR3 protein: CASSTGSQAFF; CDR3 DNA: TGTGCCAGCAGTACAGGGTCTCAGGCTTTCTTT
D gene: .; clone size: .; J gene: TRBJ2-5; V gene: TRBV5-6; CDR3 protein: CASSLGQQETQYF; CDR3 DNA: TGTGCCAGCAGCTTGGGTCAGCAAGAGACCCAGTACTTC
D gene: TRBD1; clone size: .; J gene: TRBJ1-2; V gene: TRBV14; CDR3 protein: CASSQGDRGYGYTF; CDR3 DNA: TGTGCCAGCAGCCAAGGGGACAGGGGCTATGGCTACACCTTC
D gene: TRBD2; clone size: .; J gene: TRBJ2-1; V gene: TRBV13; CDR3 protein: CASSRSGGRTNEQFF; CDR3 DNA: TGTGCCAGCAGCCGTAGCGGGGGGAGAACCAATGAGCAGTTCTTC
D gene: .; clone size: .; J gene: TRBJ2-2; V gene: TRBV7-8; CDR3 protein: CASSLALREAGHTGELFF; CDR3 DNA: TGTGCCAGCAGCTTAGCGCTTAGGGAGGCGGGACACACCGGGGAGCTGTTTTTT
D gene: TRBD1; clone size: .; J gene: TRBJ2-2; V gene: TRBV5-1; CDR3 protein: CASSLAPQGPSTGELFF; CDR3 DNA: TGCGCCAGCAGCTTGGCCCCACAGGGGCCGAGTACCGGGGAGCTGTTTTTT
D gene: .; clone size: .; J gene: TRBJ2-7; V gene: TRBV19; CDR3 protein: CASKSSDSKRYEQYF; CDR3 DNA: TGTGCCAGTAAGTCTTCTGACTCCAAGAGGTACGAGCAGTACTTC
D gene: TRBD1; clone size: few; J gene: TRBJ1-5; V gene: TRBV7-9; CDR3 protein: CASSASGQGAQPQHF; CDR3 DNA: TGTGCCAGCAGCGCATCGGGACAGGGGGCACAGCCCCAGCATTTT
D gene: TRBD1; clone size: once; J gene: TRBJ2-7; V gene: TRBV5-6; CDR3 protein: CASSAAKGQPTYEQYF; CDR3 DNA: TGTGCCAGCAGCGCCGCCAAGGGACAGCCGACCTACGAGCAGTACTTC
D gene: TRBD2; clone size: once; J gene: TRBJ2-2; V gene: TRBV2; CDR3 protein: CASRAGTTFSGELFF; CDR3 DNA: TGTGCCAGCAGGGCCGGGACTACCTTTAGCGGGGAGCTGTTTTTT
D gene: TRBD1; clone size: .; J gene: TRBJ2-7; V gene: TRBV4-3; CDR3 protein: CASSQATDRGQNEQYF; CDR3 DNA: TGCGCCAGCAGCCAGGCCACGGACAGGGGGCAGAACGAGCAGTACTTC
D gene: .; clone size: few; J gene: TRBJ2-7; V gene: TRBV6-5; CDR3 protein: CASSYSDRTSYEQYF; CDR3 DNA: TGTGCCAGCAGTTACTCAGACAGGACCTCCTACGAGCAGTACTTC
D gene: .; clone size: .; J gene: TRBJ2-1; V gene: TRBV7-2; CDR3 protein: CASSLGPGNEQFF; CDR3 DNA: TGTGCCAGCAGCTTAGGACCGGGAAATGAGCAGTTCTTC
D gene: TRBD1; clone size: once; J gene: TRBJ1-1; V gene: TRBV29-1; CDR3 protein: CSARTGSTEAFF; CDR3 DNA: TGCAGCGCCCGGACAGGCTCCACTGAAGCTTTCTTT
D gene: TRBD2; clone size: .; J gene: TRBJ2-1; V gene: TRBV19; CDR3 protein: CASSMARGLAANEQFF; CDR3 DNA: TGTGCCAGTAGTATGGCCAGAGGACTAGCAGCCAATGAGCAGTTCTTC
D gene: TRBD1; clone size: few; J gene: TRBJ1-4; V gene: TRBV7-9; CDR3 protein: CASSLATGEEKLFF; CDR3 DNA: TGTGCCAGCAGCTTAGCAACAGGGGAGGAAAAACTGTTTTTT
D gene: .; clone size: .; J gene: TRBJ2-4; V gene: TRBV7-9; CDR3 protein: CASGENIQYF; CDR3 DNA: TGTGCCAGCGGGGAGAACATTCAGTACTTC
D gene: TRBD1; clone size: .; J gene: TRBJ1-4; V gene: TRBV25-1; CDR3 protein: CASSEPRQGGSASEKLFF; CDR3 DNA: TGTGCCAGCAGTGAGCCCCGACAGGGAGGCAGTGCGAGTGAAAAACTGTTTTTT
D gene: .; clone size: .; J gene: TRBJ1-3; V gene: TRBV10-3; CDR3 protein: CAISPQLILSGNTIYF; CDR3 DNA: TGTGCCATCAGTCCTCAACTGATCCTCTCTGGAAACACCATATATTTT
D gene: .; clone size: .; J gene: TRBJ2-7; V gene: TRBV11-2; CDR3 protein: CASSPLTYPGQYF; CDR3 DNA: TGTGCCAGCAGCCCGCTTACCTACCCGGGGCAGTACTTC
D gene: TRBD2; clone size: .; J gene: TRBJ2-5; V gene: TRBV4-1; CDR3 protein: CASSQDRGSGDRVSETQYF; CDR3 DNA: TGCGCCAGCAGCCAAGATCGGGGTAGCGGGGATAGGGTTTCAGAGACCCAGTACTTC
D gene: .; clone size: .; J gene: TRBJ2-5; V gene: TRBV5-6; CDR3 protein: CASSFQDFETQYF; CDR3 DNA: TGTGCCAGCAGCTTTCAGGATTTTGAGACCCAGTACTTC
D gene: TRBD2; clone size: once; J gene: TRBJ2-3; V gene: TRBV7-6; CDR3 protein: CASSNSGGPTDTQYF; CDR3 DNA: TGTGCCAGCAGCAATAGCGGGGGACCCACAGATACGCAGTATTTT
D gene: .; clone size: .; J gene: TRBJ1-5; V gene: TRBV7-2; CDR3 protein: CASSLTGTQGNQPQHF; CDR3 DNA: TGTGCCAGCAGCTTAACCGGGACACAGGGCAATCAGCCCCAGCATTTT
D gene: TRBD2; clone size: few; J gene: TRBJ2-5; V gene: TRBV29-1; CDR3 protein: CSFGLAGQQETQYF; CDR3 DNA: TGCAGCTTCGGACTAGCGGGGCAGCAAGAGACCCAGTACTTC
D gene: TRBD2; clone size: .; J gene: TRBJ2-7; V gene: TRBV7-6; CDR3 protein: CASSPLAGGSYEQYF; CDR3 DNA: TGTGCCAGCAGCCCCCTTGCGGGGGGTAGCTACGAGCAGTACTTC
D gene: .; clone size: .; J gene: TRBJ1-4; V gene: TRBV7-9; CDR3 protein: CASSLAGRGIEKLFF; CDR3 DNA: TGTGCCAGCAGCTTAGCAGGCAGGGGCATCGAAAAACTGTTTTTT
D gene: .; clone size: once; J gene: TRBJ2-5; V gene: TRBV9; CDR3 protein: CASSVAPDQETQYF; CDR3 DNA: TGTGCCAGCAGCGTAGCACCGGACCAAGAGACCCAGTACTTC
D gene: TRBD1; clone size: once; J gene: TRBJ2-7; V gene: TRBV6-1; CDR3 protein: CASTRTGSSYEQYF; CDR3 DNA: TGTGCCAGCACCCGGACAGGGAGCTCCTACGAGCAGTACTTC
D gene: TRBD1; clone size: .; J gene: TRBJ1-1; V gene: TRBV7-9; CDR3 protein: CASSFRGRPGTEAFF; CDR3 DNA: TGTGCCAGCAGCTTCAGGGGGCGACCCGGCACTGAAGCTTTCTTT
D gene: .; clone size: .; J gene: TRBJ1-6; V gene: TRBV14; CDR3 protein: CASSHLQGPNSPLHF; CDR3 DNA: TGTGCCAGCAGCCACCTACAGGGTCCGAATTCACCCCTCCACTTT
D gene: .; clone size: .; J gene: TRBJ2-1; V gene: TRBV7-2; CDR3 protein: CASSRDFYNEQFF; CDR3 DNA: TGTGCCAGCAGCCGGGACTTCTACAATGAGCAGTTCTTC
D gene: .; clone size: once; J gene: TRBJ2-3; V gene: TRBV6-5; CDR3 protein: CASSYDFTDTQYF; CDR3 DNA: TGTGCCAGCAGTTACGACTTCACAGATACGCAGTATTTT